There are a few counts of the clone carrying this T cell receptor (beta chain). As yet, its antigen is unknown. As to treatment: approximately nine-day PBMC culture with coronavirus spike peptide pools or control peptides (ViraFEST assay). The trim removed 5 bases at V and 0 bases at J, leaving 7 bases unmatched. The CDR3 has 15 amino acids. Germline V gene data show CDR1 as DFQATT and CDR2 as SNEGSKA (reference sequence). The Oncomine TCR Beta short-read assay generated sequence data from the DNA of cultured CD4+ T cells. TCRdb re-called the PCR reads through MiXCR, storing one row per CDR3 protein. The sample has more than 13,000 distinct CDR3 sequences, approximately 50% seen once. This specimen belongs to a study of vaccination and CD4 T cells after COVID-19. On the study more broadly: Subjects got two shots of BNT162b2 or mRNA-1273 vaccine.

The sample was CD4+ T cells from blood, cultured in vitro, taken before SARS-CoV-2 vaccination. The J gene is TRBJ1-3, the V gene TRBV20-1; 7 positions match TRBD1. This TCR was sampled from a human donor who had recovered from COVID-19. The CDR3 loop is CSAEPRQGSGNTIYF. The CDR3 DNA reads TGCAGTGCTGAACCTAGACAGGGCTCTGGAAACACCATATATTTT.